This T cell receptor beta chain was identified in a study of somatic mutations in cytotoxic T cells in rheumatoid arthritis. Study findings and constraints: CD8+ clonality rose with age in rheumatoid arthritis patients, not healthy controls.

Sequenced by immunoSEQ multiplex PCR; TCRdb stores in-frame clones only, minus some. The sample consists of nearly 20,000 clones, almost 85% of them appearing once. A note on this clone: Its target is unknown.

Buffy coats from blood donors, median age about 56 years (range roughly 20-80), over 45% female, served as healthy controls. Once isolated by positive magnetic bead selection, the CD4+ and CD8+ cells had their purity checked by flow cytometry. The germline gives CDR1 SGHNT, CDR2 YYREEE (reference sequence). J gave up 6 bases and V 4 bases, and 7 bases lay outside the gene matches. This CDR3 is built from 14 residues. The receptor comes from a woman aged 45 to 65 in good health. The V call is TRBV5-4, the J call TRBJ2-1, with 7 nucleotides matching TRBD2. Sequenced sample: CD8+ T cells sorted from blood. The CDR3 DNA is TGTGCCAGCAGCCTGATCCTAGCGGCCAATGAGCAGTTCTTC. Translating gives CASSLILAANEQFF.